These T cell receptor beta chains were read from a single sample in a study of blood T cell repertoires in COVID-19. Sequenced by immunoSEQ multiplex PCR; TCRdb stores in-frame clones only, minus some. The table has some 220,000 clones, about 78% seen once. Input material: peripheral blood. The receptors originated from a woman in her seventies with acute or convalescent COVID-19. The CDR3 runs from the conserved cysteine through the conserved F or W. A D gene is named only where the DNA matches it firmly. Size is stated for part of the rows, as once, few or many counts, or as a class when the clone is expanded.

v_gene	d_gene	abundance	j_gene	CDR3nt	CDR3aa
TRBV30	.	.	TRBJ2-2	TGTGCCTGGAGTAAGGGGGGGGCCACCGGGGAGCTGTTTTTT	CAWSKGGATGELFF
TRBV9	TRBD2	.	TRBJ2-1	TGTGCCAGCAGCGTAGACGGCGGGGGGTGGAATGAGCAGTTCTTC	CASSVDGGGWNEQFF
TRBV19	TRBD1	few	TRBJ1-1	TGTGCCGCAAAAGAGGGACAGCAGAACACTGAAGCTTTCTTT	CAAKEGQQNTEAFF
TRBV10-3	TRBD1	.	TRBJ2-5	TGTGCCAGCAGAATAACAGGGGAAGAGACCCAGTACTTC	CASRITGEETQYF
TRBV7-2	TRBD2	.	TRBJ2-1	TGTGCCAGCAGCCTCACTAGCGAAAGGTCAAATGAGCAGTTCTTC	CASSLTSERSNEQFF
TRBV3-1/TRBV3-2	.	.	TRBJ1-2	TGTGCCAGCAGCCAAGGGTGGGCAGGGGATGGCTACACCTTC	CASSQGWAGDGYTF
TRBV7-8	TRBD2	.	TRBJ2-3	TGTGCCAGCAGCAACCGTCAGCGGGGGAGCACAGATACGCAGTATTTT	CASSNRQRGSTDTQYF
TRBV7-8	TRBD1	.	TRBJ1-2	TGTGCCAGCAGCTTAGCGACAGGGAACTATGGCTACACCTTC	CASSLATGNYGYTF
TRBV6-5	TRBD1	.	TRBJ2-7	TGTGCCAGCAGTTATCGCGGGACAGGGAGACACGAGCAGTACTTC	CASSYRGTGRHEQYF
TRBV6-1	TRBD2	few	TRBJ2-3	TGTGCCAGCAGTGCTAGCTGGACTAGCGGGACAGATACGCAGTATTTT	CASSASWTSGTDTQYF
TRBV15	TRBD2	.	TRBJ2-1	TGTGCCACCAGCAGAGAGGTGACTAGCGGGGCTTACAATGAGCAGTTCTTC	CATSREVTSGAYNEQFF
TRBV11-2	TRBD1	.	TRBJ1-6	TGTGCCAGCAGCTTAGCTGGACAGGGGCCTGGGTCACCCCTCCACTTT	CASSLAGQGPGSPLHF
TRBV6-6	TRBD1	.	TRBJ2-4	TGTGCCAGCAGTCCGGCCCGGACAGGCCTAGCCAAAAACATTCAGTACTTC	CASSPARTGLAKNIQYF
TRBV15	.	.	TRBJ2-1	TGTGCCACCAGCAGAGATTTCGCGGGACAGTTCTTC	CATSRDFAGQFF
TRBV27	.	.	TRBJ2-5	TGTGCCAGCAGTCCTCTAACAGGGTTGGAGACCCAGTACTTC	CASSPLTGLETQYF
TRBV2	.	few	TRBJ2-5	TGTGCCAGCAGTGTCTACGAGACCCAGTACTTC	CASSVYETQYF
TRBV19	TRBD2	many	TRBJ2-3	TGTGCCAGTAGTGCTCGACTAGCGGGGGGGCCCGTAGATACGCAGTATTTT	CASSARLAGGPVDTQYF
TRBV6-1	.	.	TRBJ1-1	TGTGCCAGCAGTGAGTTAGGACACCTGAACACTGAAGCTTTCTTT	CASSELGHLNTEAFF
TRBV29-1	.	.	TRBJ1-5	TGCAGCGTTGGAAACAGGAGGGATCAGCCCCAGCATTTT	CSVGNRRDQPQHF
TRBV6-2/TRBV6-3	.	.	TRBJ1-2	TGTGCCAGCAGTCCAGGGAAGTGGTACGGCTACACCTTC	CASSPGKWYGYTF
TRBV7-2	TRBD2	.	TRBJ2-1	TGTGCCAGCAGCCCACTAGCGGGGGGGTTCAGTGAGCAGTTCTTC	CASSPLAGGFSEQFF
TRBV7-6	.	.	TRBJ1-1	TGTGCCCCTCGGGGGGCAGGGCAGTGTGACACTGAAGCTTTCTTT	CAPRGAGQCDTEAFF
TRBV2	.	once	TRBJ2-2	TGTGCCAGCAGTGAAGCGTCCGGGTACACCGGGGAGCTGTTTTTT	CASSEASGYTGELFF
TRBV3-1/TRBV3-2	TRBD1	once	TRBJ1-1	TGTGCCAGCAGCCAAAGACAGGGCGTGAACACTGAAGCTTTCTTT	CASSQRQGVNTEAFF
TRBV4-1	.	.	TRBJ2-5	TGCGCCAGCAGCCAAGGGAATGGGGCCCTAGAGACCCAGTACTTC	CASSQGNGALETQYF
TRBV30	.	.	TRBJ1-2	TGTGCCAGCGGGATTAACTATGGCTACACCTTC	CASGINYGYTF
TRBV24-1	TRBD2	.	TRBJ2-3	TGTGCCACCAGCCCTGGGGGGGGACCCACAGATACGCAGTATTTT	CATSPGGGPTDTQYF
TRBV10-3	TRBD1	.	TRBJ1-6	TGTGCCATCAGTCCCGGGACAGGGAAAGGGGGATCACCCCTCCACTTT	CAISPGTGKGGSPLHF
TRBV12-3/TRBV12-4	.	.	TRBJ1-1	TGTGCCAGCAGTTTTTCGGGAAACACTGAAGCTTTCTTT	CASSFSGNTEAFF
TRBV3-1/TRBV3-2	TRBD2	once	TRBJ2-3	TGTGCCAGCACCAAACTAGCGGGGGGGCACACAGATACGCAGTATTTT	CASTKLAGGHTDTQYF
TRBV30	.	.	TRBJ1-2	TGTGCCTGGATCGGGGAGGAGGTCGGCTACACCTTC	CAWIGEEVGYTF
TRBV7-9	TRBD1	.	TRBJ2-3	TGTGCCAGCAGCCGGCCCCAGGGGGCGTCAGATACGCAGTATTTT	CASSRPQGASDTQYF